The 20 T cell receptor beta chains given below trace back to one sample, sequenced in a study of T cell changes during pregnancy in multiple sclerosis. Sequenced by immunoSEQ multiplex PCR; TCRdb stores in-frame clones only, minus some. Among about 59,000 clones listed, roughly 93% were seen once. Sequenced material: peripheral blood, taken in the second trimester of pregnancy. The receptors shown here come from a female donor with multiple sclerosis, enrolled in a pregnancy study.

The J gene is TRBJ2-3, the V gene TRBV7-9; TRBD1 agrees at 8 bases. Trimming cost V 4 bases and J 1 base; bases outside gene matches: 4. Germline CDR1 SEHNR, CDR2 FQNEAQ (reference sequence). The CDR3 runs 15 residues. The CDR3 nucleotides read TGTGCCAGCAGCTCGACAGGGGTCGGCACAGATACGCAGTATTTT. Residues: CASSSTGVGTDTQYF.

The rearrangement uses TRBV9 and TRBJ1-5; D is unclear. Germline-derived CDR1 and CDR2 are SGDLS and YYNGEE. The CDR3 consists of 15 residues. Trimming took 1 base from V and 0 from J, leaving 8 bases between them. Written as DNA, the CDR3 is TGTGCCAGCAGCGTATCGGGTAATAGCAATCAGCCCCAGCATTTT. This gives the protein CASSVSGNSNQPQHF.

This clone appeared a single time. This CDR3 reads CASSLEGGGGQPQHF. The DNA for the CDR3 is TGCGCCAGCAGCTTGGAGGGGGGGGGAGGACAGCCCCAGCATTTT. The chain employs TRBV5-1 and TRBJ1-5; D perhaps matches TRBD1 (6 bases). The V end lost 0 bases, the J end lost 7 bases, and 14 bases lay between the germline ends. CDR3 length equals 15 residues. In germline, CDR1 is SGHRS, CDR2 YFSETQ.

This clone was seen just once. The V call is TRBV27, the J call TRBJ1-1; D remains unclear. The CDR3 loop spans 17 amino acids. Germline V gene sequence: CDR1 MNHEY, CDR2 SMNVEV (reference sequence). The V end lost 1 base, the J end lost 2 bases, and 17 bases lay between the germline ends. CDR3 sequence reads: CASSLYGWYSTNTEAFF. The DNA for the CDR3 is TGTGCCAGCAGTTTATATGGGTGGTACAGCACTAACACTGAAGCTTTCTTT.

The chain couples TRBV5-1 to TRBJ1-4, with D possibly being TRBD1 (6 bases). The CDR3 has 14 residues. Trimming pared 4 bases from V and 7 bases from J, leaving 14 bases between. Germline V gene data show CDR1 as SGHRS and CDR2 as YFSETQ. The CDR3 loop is CASSVTGGSEKLFF. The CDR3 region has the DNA TGCGCCAGCAGCGTGACAGGCGGGAGTGAAAAACTGTTTTTT.

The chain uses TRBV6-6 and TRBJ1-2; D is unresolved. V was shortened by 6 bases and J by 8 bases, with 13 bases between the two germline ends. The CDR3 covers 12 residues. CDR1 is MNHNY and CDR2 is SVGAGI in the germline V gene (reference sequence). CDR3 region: CASRVEGDGYTF. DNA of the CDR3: TGTGCCAGCAGGGTGGAAGGAGACGGCTACACCTTC.

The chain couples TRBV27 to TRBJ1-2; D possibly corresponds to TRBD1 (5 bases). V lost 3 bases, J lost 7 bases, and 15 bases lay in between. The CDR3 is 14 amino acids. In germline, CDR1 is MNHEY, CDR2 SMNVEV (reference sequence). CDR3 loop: CASSFGGGALGYTF. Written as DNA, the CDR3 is TGTGCCAGCAGTTTTGGGGGAGGGGCCCTTGGCTACACCTTC.

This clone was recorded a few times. The CDR3 DNA follows: TGTGCCAGCAGTGAAGGACAGGCCGGGGAGCTGTTTTTT. Amino acid sequence: CASSEGQAGELFF. This sequence joins TRBV6-4 and TRBJ2-2, with 7 positions matching TRBD1. The length of the CDR3 is 13 residues. Trimming took 3 bases from V and 6 from J; bases not matched to a gene: 1. The germline CDR1 and CDR2 sequences are MRHNA and SNTAGT.

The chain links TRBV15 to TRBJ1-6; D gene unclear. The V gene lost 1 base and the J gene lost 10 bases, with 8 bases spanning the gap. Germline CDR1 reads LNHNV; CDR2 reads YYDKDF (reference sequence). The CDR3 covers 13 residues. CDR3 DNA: TGTGCCACCAGCAGAGTCCTGGAGTCACCCCTCCACTTT. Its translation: CATSRVLESPLHF.

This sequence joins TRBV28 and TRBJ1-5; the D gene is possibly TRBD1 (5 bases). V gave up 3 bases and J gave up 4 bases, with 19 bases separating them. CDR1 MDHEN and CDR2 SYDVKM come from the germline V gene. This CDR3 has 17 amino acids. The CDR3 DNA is TGTGCCAGCAGTTTTCGGGGGTTGGGGTCCTTAAATCAGCCCCAGCATTTT. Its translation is CASSFRGLGSLNQPQHF. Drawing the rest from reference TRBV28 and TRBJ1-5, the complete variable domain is DVKVTQSSRYLVKRTGEKVFLECVQDMDHENMFWYRQDPGLGLRLIYFSYDVKMKEKGDIPEGYSVSREKKERFSLILESASTNQTSMYLCASSFRGLGSLNQPQHFGDGTRLSIL.

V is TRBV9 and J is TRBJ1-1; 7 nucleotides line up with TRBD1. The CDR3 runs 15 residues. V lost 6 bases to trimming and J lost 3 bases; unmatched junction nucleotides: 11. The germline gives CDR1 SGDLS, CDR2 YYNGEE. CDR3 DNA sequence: TGTGCCAGCACTGGGCCAGGGGGTATGGACACTGAAGCTTTCTTT. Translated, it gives CASTGPGGMDTEAFF.

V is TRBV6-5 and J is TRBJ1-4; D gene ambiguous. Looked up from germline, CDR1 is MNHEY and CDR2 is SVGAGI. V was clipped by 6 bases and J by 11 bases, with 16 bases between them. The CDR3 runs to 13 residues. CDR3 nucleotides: TGTGCCAGCAGCCTCCGGACTTTTGGGAAACTGTTTTTT. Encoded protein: CASSLRTFGKLFF.

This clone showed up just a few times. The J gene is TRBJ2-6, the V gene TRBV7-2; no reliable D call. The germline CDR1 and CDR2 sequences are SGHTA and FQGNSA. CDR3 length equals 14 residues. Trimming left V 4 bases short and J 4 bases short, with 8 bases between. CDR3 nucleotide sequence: TGTGCCAGCAGCTCCTACGGGGGGGCCAACGTCCTGACTTTC. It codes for CASSSYGGANVLTF. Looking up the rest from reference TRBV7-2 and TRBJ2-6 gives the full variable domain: GAGVSQSPSNKVTEKGKDVELRCDPISGHTALYWYRQSLGQGLEFLIYFQGNSAPDKSGLPSDRFSAERTGGSVSTLTIQRTQQEDSAVYLCASSSYGGANVLTFGAGSRLTVL.

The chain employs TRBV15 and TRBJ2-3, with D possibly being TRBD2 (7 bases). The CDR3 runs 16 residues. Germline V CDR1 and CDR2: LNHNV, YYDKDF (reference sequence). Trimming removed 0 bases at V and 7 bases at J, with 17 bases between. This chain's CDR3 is CATSREGGGALYTQYF. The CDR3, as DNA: TGTGCCACCAGCAGAGAAGGAGGGGGGGCCTTGTATACGCAGTATTTT.

DNA of the CDR3: TGTGCCAGCAGCGTAGGGGACAGGAATTCACCCCTCCACTTT. It yields the protein CASSVGDRNSPLHF. The chain carries TRBV9 and TRBJ1-6; 8 nucleotides line up with TRBD1. V was clipped by 0 bases and J by 7 bases; unmatched bases: 0. The CDR3 is 14 residues long. The germline V gene encodes CDR1 SGDLS and CDR2 YYNGEE.

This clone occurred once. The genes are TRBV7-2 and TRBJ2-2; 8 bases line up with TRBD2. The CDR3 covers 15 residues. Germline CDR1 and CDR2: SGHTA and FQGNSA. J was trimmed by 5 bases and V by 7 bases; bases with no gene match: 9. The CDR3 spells CASTRGGPRTGELFF. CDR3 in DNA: TGTGCCAGCACTCGCGGGGGGCCCAGAACCGGGGAGCTGTTTTTT. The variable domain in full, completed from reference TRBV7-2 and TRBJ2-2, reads GAGVSQSPSNKVTEKGKDVELRCDPISGHTALYWYRQSLGQGLEFLIYFQGNSAPDKSGLPSDRFSAERTGGSVSTLTIQRTQQEDSAVYLCASTRGGPRTGELFFGEGSRLTVL.

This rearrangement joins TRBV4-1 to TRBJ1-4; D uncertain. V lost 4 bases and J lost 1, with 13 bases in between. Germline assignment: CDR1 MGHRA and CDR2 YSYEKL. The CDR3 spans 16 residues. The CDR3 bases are TGCGCCAGCAGCCGAACTCCCCCGGGAACTAATGAAAAACTGTTTTTT. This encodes CASSRTPPGTNEKLFF.

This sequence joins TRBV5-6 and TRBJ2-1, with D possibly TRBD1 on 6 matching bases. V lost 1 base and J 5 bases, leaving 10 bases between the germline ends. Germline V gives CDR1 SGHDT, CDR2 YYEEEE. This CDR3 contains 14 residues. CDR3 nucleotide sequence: TGTGCCAGCAGCTTGACTGGACAGCACAATGAGCAGTTCTTC. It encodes CASSLTGQHNEQFF.

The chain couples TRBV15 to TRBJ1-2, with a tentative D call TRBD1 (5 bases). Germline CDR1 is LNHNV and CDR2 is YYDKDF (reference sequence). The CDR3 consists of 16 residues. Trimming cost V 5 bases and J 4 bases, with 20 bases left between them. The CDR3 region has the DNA TGTGCCACCAGCGGCCTCCAAACAGGAGTGGGCTATGGCTACACCTTC. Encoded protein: CATSGLQTGVGYGYTF.

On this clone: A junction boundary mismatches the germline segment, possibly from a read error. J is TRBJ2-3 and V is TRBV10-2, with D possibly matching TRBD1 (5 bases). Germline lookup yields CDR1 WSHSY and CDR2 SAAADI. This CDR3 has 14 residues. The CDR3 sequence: CASSDTTAGDTQYF. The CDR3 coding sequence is TGTGCCAGCAGTGACACGACAGCCGGAGATACGCAGTATTTT.